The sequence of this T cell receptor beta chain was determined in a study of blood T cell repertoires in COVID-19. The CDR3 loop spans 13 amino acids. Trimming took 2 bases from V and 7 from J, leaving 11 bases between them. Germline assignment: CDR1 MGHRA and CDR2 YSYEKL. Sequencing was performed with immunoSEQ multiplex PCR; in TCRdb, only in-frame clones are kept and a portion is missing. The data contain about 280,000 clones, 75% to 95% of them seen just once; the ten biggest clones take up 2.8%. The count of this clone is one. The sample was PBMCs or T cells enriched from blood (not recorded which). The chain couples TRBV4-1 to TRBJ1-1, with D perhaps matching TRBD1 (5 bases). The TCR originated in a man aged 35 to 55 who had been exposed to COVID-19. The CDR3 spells CASSQPYDSEAFF. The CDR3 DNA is TGCGCCAGCAGCCAACCCTACGACAGTGAAGCTTTCTTT.